The rows below give T cell receptor beta chains drawn from one sample of a study of PD-1 blockade in classical Hodgkin lymphoma. Only in-frame clones appear in the TCRdb table, and some are missing; sequencing was by immunoSEQ multiplex PCR. The data show around 92,000 clones, 83% seen once. Sequenced here: peripheral blood mononuclear cells (PBMCs), sampled before the fourth cycle of nivolumab. The receptors were sampled from a human donor with classical Hodgkin lymphoma. Both conserved end residues are part of each CDR3. Fields, in order: J gene, clone size, V gene, D gene, CDR3 DNA, CDR3 protein. D genes are given only for firm matches. The listing skips clone size in some rows; elsewhere it reads once, few, many or a size class.

J: TRBJ2-1
size: -
V: TRBV19
D: -
DNA: TGTGCCAGCAGCTCCGGGCAGCTGGGGGGCGATGAGCAGTTCTTC
CDR3: CASSSGQLGGDEQFF

J: TRBJ2-1
size: -
V: TRBV6-1
D: TRBD2
DNA: TGTGCCAGCAGTAGAAGCGGGAGTTTTTTGGAGCAGTTCTTC
CDR3: CASSRSGSFLEQFF

J: TRBJ1-1
size: -
V: TRBV2
D: -
DNA: TGTGCCAGCAGTGAATGGCGGACGAACACTGAAGCTTTCTTT
CDR3: CASSEWRTNTEAFF

J: TRBJ2-7
size: -
V: TRBV6-1
D: TRBD2
DNA: TGTGCCAGCAGTGAAGCCCCTGCTCGAATAGCGGGAGTTTTCTTCTACGAGCAGTACTTC
CDR3: CASSEAPARIAGVFFYEQYF

J: TRBJ2-7
size: few
V: TRBV27
D: TRBD2
DNA: TGTGCCACCACTAGTAGGGCTAGCGGGAGCGACGAGCAGTACTTC
CDR3: CATTSRASGSDEQYF

J: TRBJ2-7
size: -
V: TRBV5-1
D: -
DNA: TGCGCCAGCAGCCCACGACAGGCCTCCTACGAGCAGTACTTC
CDR3: CASSPRQASYEQYF

J: TRBJ1-3
size: -
V: TRBV30
D: -
DNA: TGTGCCTGGGGACCGCTCTCTGGAAACACCATATATTTT
CDR3: CAWGPLSGNTIYF

J: TRBJ2-1
size: -
V: TRBV30
D: -
DNA: TGTGCCTGGAGTGGGGGACACGGGAATTACAATGAGCAGTTCTTC
CDR3: CAWSGGHGNYNEQFF

J: TRBJ2-2
size: -
V: TRBV4-3
D: -
DNA: TGCGCCAGCAGCCAATTGGTTGCCGGGGAGCTGTTTTTT
CDR3: CASSQLVAGELFF

J: TRBJ1-1
size: -
V: TRBV5-4
D: -
DNA: TGTGCCAGCAGCCAAGGACATGAACAGGTCGGTTGGCAAGGCACTGAAGCTTTCTTT
CDR3: CASSQGHEQVGWQGTEAFF

J: TRBJ1-1
size: -
V: TRBV5-1
D: -
DNA: TGCGCCAGCAGCTTGGCTGGCAGTTACAACACTGAAGCTTTCTTT
CDR3: CASSLAGSYNTEAFF

J: TRBJ1-1
size: -
V: TRBV6-5
D: -
DNA: TGTGCCAGCAGCCCCGCCTTTCAGGGTGAAGCTTTCTTT
CDR3: CASSPAFQGEAFF

J: TRBJ2-7
size: -
V: TRBV6-6
D: TRBD2
DNA: TGTGCCAGCAGAGAGTCGGGAGGACCGATCTCCTACGAGCAGTACTTC
CDR3: CASRESGGPISYEQYF

J: TRBJ2-1
size: -
V: TRBV7-7
D: -
DNA: TGTGCCAGCAGCTTAGCGGGGGCCGGTGAGCAGTTCTTC
CDR3: CASSLAGAGEQFF

J: TRBJ2-2
size: -
V: TRBV5-6
D: TRBD2
DNA: TGTGCCAGCAGCTCCACCAGCGGGAGTGTATCCGGGGAGCTGTTTTTT
CDR3: CASSSTSGSVSGELFF

J: TRBJ2-7
size: few
V: TRBV7-9
D: TRBD2
DNA: TGTGCCAGCAGCTTAGTTGCTAGCGGAGACTACGAGCAGTACTTC
CDR3: CASSLVASGDYEQYF

J: TRBJ2-1
size: -
V: TRBV6-6
D: TRBD1
DNA: TGTGCCAGTCGACAGGGGGGCAATGAGCAGTTCTTC
CDR3: CASRQGGNEQFF

J: TRBJ2-1
size: -
V: TRBV6-1
D: -
DNA: TGTGCCAGCAGCCAAACGACACTCTCCTACAATGAGCAGTTCTTC
CDR3: CASSQTTLSYNEQFF

J: TRBJ1-1
size: -
V: TRBV5-6
D: TRBD1
DNA: TGTGCCAGCAGCTTGTGGGACAGGCGGAACACTGAAGCTTTCTTT
CDR3: CASSLWDRRNTEAFF

J: TRBJ2-1
size: -
V: TRBV11-1
D: TRBD2
DNA: TGTGCCAGCAGCTTACAGCGGGAGGGCAACAATGAGCAGTTCTTC
CDR3: CASSLQREGNNEQFF

J: TRBJ2-1
size: few
V: TRBV4-3
D: TRBD2
DNA: TGCGCCAGCAGCCAAGATTCGGGGACTAGCGGGGCCGAGCAGTTCTTC
CDR3: CASSQDSGTSGAEQFF

J: TRBJ2-7
size: -
V: TRBV28
D: TRBD2
DNA: TGTGCCAGCAGCGGACTAGACGAGCAGTACTTC
CDR3: CASSGLDEQYF

J: TRBJ1-5
size: -
V: TRBV28
D: TRBD1
DNA: TGTGCCAGCAGGGAGACAGGGGTCAATCAGCCCCAGCATTTT
CDR3: CASRETGVNQPQHF

J: TRBJ1-2
size: -
V: TRBV2
D: -
DNA: TGTGCCAGCAGTGAGCAGGGCGTAGACTATGGCTACACCTTC
CDR3: CASSEQGVDYGYTF

J: TRBJ2-1
size: -
V: TRBV5-1
D: TRBD2
DNA: TGCGCCAGCAGCTTTAGCGGGAGGGGGATCAATGAGCAGTTCTTC
CDR3: CASSFSGRGINEQFF

J: TRBJ2-1
size: -
V: TRBV30
D: -
DNA: TGTGCCTGGAGTGTCGGGAGTGGGTCCTACAATGAGCAGTTCTTC
CDR3: CAWSVGSGSYNEQFF

J: TRBJ1-3
size: -
V: TRBV28
D: TRBD1
DNA: TGTGCCAGCAGCCCTACCGACAGGGAGGGAAACACCATATATTTT
CDR3: CASSPTDREGNTIYF

J: TRBJ1-2
size: -
V: TRBV7-9
D: -
DNA: TGTGCCAGCAGCTTAGCTCTCAGGGAAGTGGGCGGCTACACCTTC
CDR3: CASSLALREVGGYTF

J: TRBJ2-2
size: few
V: TRBV19
D: -
DNA: TGTGCCAGTAGTATTTGGGCGGGAAGAGGCACCGGGGAGCTGTTTTTT
CDR3: CASSIWAGRGTGELFF

J: TRBJ1-1
size: once
V: TRBV28
D: -
DNA: TGTGCCAGCAGTTCTCCCGCGGGGCGCACTGAAGCTTTCTTT
CDR3: CASSSPAGRTEAFF

J: TRBJ1-1
size: -
V: TRBV28
D: TRBD1
DNA: TGTGCCAGCAGCCTACCCGGGACAGGGGGCGGTCGAGGCACTGAAGCTTTCTTT
CDR3: CASSLPGTGGGRGTEAFF

J: TRBJ2-7
size: -
V: TRBV4-1
D: -
DNA: TGCGCCAGCAGCCAAGTGGAAGGTGCGGGGTACGAGCAGTACTTC
CDR3: CASSQVEGAGYEQYF

J: TRBJ2-5
size: -
V: TRBV7-9
D: -
DNA: TGTGCCAGCAGCTTAGCTGCGGAGACCCAGTACTTC
CDR3: CASSLAAETQYF

J: TRBJ2-7
size: -
V: TRBV2
D: TRBD1
DNA: TGTGCCAGCAGTGGGACAGGGGGTTACGAGCAGTACTTC
CDR3: CASSGTGGYEQYF

J: TRBJ2-7
size: few
V: TRBV4-1
D: TRBD1
DNA: TGCGCCAGCAGCCAAGTCCTCCCCTCACGCCTGGGACAGGATCCCTACGAGCAGTACTTC
CDR3: CASSQVLPSRLGQDPYEQYF

J: TRBJ2-5
size: -
V: TRBV18
D: -
DNA: TGTGCCAGCTCACCACCGAGGTCTCGCGGGACCCAAGAGACCCAGTACTTC
CDR3: CASSPPRSRGTQETQYF

J: TRBJ2-2
size: once
V: TRBV14
D: -
DNA: TGTGCCAGCAGCGTACAGGTTGCGGACACCGGGGAGCTGTTTTTT
CDR3: CASSVQVADTGELFF

J: TRBJ2-3
size: -
V: TRBV19
D: -
DNA: TGTGCCAGTAGTAGCCAATGGGGGGCAGATACGCAGTATTTT
CDR3: CASSSQWGADTQYF

J: TRBJ2-2
size: -
V: TRBV5-1
D: TRBD2
DNA: TGCGCCAGCAGCTTGCTGACTAGCGGGCCCCCGAACACCGGGGAGCTGTTTTTT
CDR3: CASSLLTSGPPNTGELFF

J: TRBJ2-7
size: -
V: TRBV7-3
D: -
DNA: TGTGCCAGCAGCGACTCAGCGCCCGGGCAGTACTTC
CDR3: CASSDSAPGQYF

J: TRBJ2-4
size: -
V: TRBV6-1
D: -
DNA: TGTGCCAGCAGCCCCAGGGGAGGGGGGCGGTGGTACTTC
CDR3: CASSPRGGGRWYF

J: TRBJ2-5
size: -
V: TRBV27
D: TRBD1
DNA: TGTGCCAGCAGTTTATCGGCCGGGACAGGGGAAGAGACCCAGTACTTC
CDR3: CASSLSAGTGEETQYF

J: TRBJ2-3
size: -
V: TRBV7-9
D: TRBD2
DNA: TGTGCCAGCAGCTTGGGAGGGACCCGCACAGATACGCAGTATTTT
CDR3: CASSLGGTRTDTQYF

J: TRBJ2-7
size: few
V: TRBV21-1
D: -
DNA: TGTGCCAGCAGCACCAAGGAGGACTGCTACGAGCAGTACTTC
CDR3: CASSTKEDCYEQYF

J: TRBJ1-2
size: -
V: TRBV5-4
D: -
DNA: TGTGCCAGCAGCCGTGACGGGAACTATGGCTACACCTTC
CDR3: CASSRDGNYGYTF

J: TRBJ2-3
size: -
V: TRBV5-1
D: TRBD2
DNA: TGCGCCAGCAGCTTGAGGACTAGCGGTGACACAGATACGCAGTATTTT
CDR3: CASSLRTSGDTDTQYF

J: TRBJ2-3
size: -
V: TRBV10-3
D: -
DNA: TGTGCCATCAGTCCACCAGGGACCTCCGCAGATACGCAGTATTTT
CDR3: CAISPPGTSADTQYF

J: TRBJ2-1
size: few
V: TRBV18
D: -
DNA: TGTGCCAGCTCAGTCTCCAATGAGCAGTTCTTC
CDR3: CASSVSNEQFF

J: TRBJ1-5
size: -
V: TRBV29-1
D: -
DNA: TGCAGCGTTGAATTGCAACCGAATCAGCCCCAGCATTTT
CDR3: CSVELQPNQPQHF

J: TRBJ2-3
size: -
V: TRBV7-2
D: TRBD2
DNA: TGTGCCAGCAGCTTAGAAGGGGGAGGTAGCGGGAGAAATACGCAGTATTTT
CDR3: CASSLEGGGSGRNTQYF

J: TRBJ1-3
size: -
V: TRBV5-1
D: TRBD1
DNA: TGCGCCAGCAAAGGACAGGATTTAACTGGAAACACCATATATTTT
CDR3: CASKGQDLTGNTIYF